Each of the 5 T cell receptor beta chains below was sequenced from the same sample in a study of blood T cells in healthy people across ages. A second about 7 to 12 cycle PCR used barcoded and J-beta primers. In TCRdb, the 5' RACE reads were re-called with MiXCR into one record per CDR3 protein. This table has some 1,800,000 distinct CDR3 sequences, approximately 39% appearing once. Sequenced input: blood. The origin of the receptors is a human donor in good health.

J is TRBJ1-2 and V is TRBV2; 7 bases agree with TRBD1. The V segment lost 6 bases and the J segment 10 bases; nucleotides outside the gene matches: 14. The germline V gene has CDR1 SNHLY and CDR2 FYNNEI. The CDR3 totals 14 residues. The DNA of the CDR3 is TGTGCCAGCAGGATTCCGGGACAGCCCTTGGACTACACCTTC. Encoded protein: CASRIPGQPLDYTF.

This clonotype came up a few times. The J gene is TRBJ2-7, the V gene TRBV12-3 or TRBV12-4; D might be TRBD2 (6 bases). Between the trimmed V and J ends, which lost 3 bases and 2 bases, there was a span of 8 bases. CDR3 length: 13 amino acids. The CDR3 spells CASSFAGPYEQYF. The CDR3 DNA reads TGTGCCAGCAGTTTTGCGGGGCCCTACGAGCAGTACTTC.

This clonotype was seen only once. The rearrangement uses TRBV6-6 and TRBJ1-2, with D possibly being TRBD1 (5 bases). This CDR3 comprises 14 residues. Trimming stripped 8 bases from V and 6 bases from J, with 19 bases between. Germline CDR1 and CDR2: MNHNY and SVGAGI (reference sequence). CDR3 residues: CASGGPDSTDGYTF. CDR3 nucleotides: TGTGCCAGCGGGGGTCCAGACTCAACCGATGGCTACACCTTC.

This clonotype was seen more than once but under ten times. V usage is TRBV20-1 and J usage is TRBJ2-5; TRBD2 matches 10 bases. Germline values: CDR1 DFQATT, CDR2 SNEGSKA (reference sequence). This CDR3 contains 15 residues. V lost 2 bases and J lost 4; bases outside the gene matches: 7. This CDR3 reads CSARLPGLASETQYF. CDR3 bases: TGCAGTGCTAGACTCCCGGGACTAGCGTCAGAGACCCAGTACTTC.

To note about this clonotype: One end of the junction fails to match germline, which may point to a read error. The chain is built from TRBV7-9 and TRBJ2-3; D may be TRBD1 (6 bases). The CDR3 length is 15 residues. Germline CDR1 SEHNR, CDR2 FQNEAQ (reference sequence). The DNA of the CDR3 is TGTGCCAGCAGCCAGGGGACAACTATCACAGGTACGCAGTATTTT. This codes for CASSQGTTITGTQYF. The whole variable domain, filled in from reference TRBV7-9 and TRBJ2-3, reads DTGVSQNPRHKITKRGQNVTFRCDPISEHNRLYWYRQTLGQGPEFLTYFQNEAQLEKSRLLSDRFSAERPKGSFSTLEIQRTEQGDSAMYLCASSQGTTITGTQYFGPGTRLTVL.